These 27 T cell receptor beta chains share one sample of origin, sequenced in a study of OX40 agonist ivuxolimab in advanced cancers. Assay used: immunoSEQ multiplex PCR; TCRdb lists only in-frame clones, some missing. The repertoire holds tens of thousands of clones, with approximately 80% as singletons. The material was CD4+ or CD8+ T cells sorted from blood, obtained in a trial of the OX40 agonist ivuxolimab. These TCRs come from an adult with an advanced solid tumor such as melanoma, head and neck, liver or kidney cancer.

The table lists this clone with a few counts. The gene calls are TRBV30 and TRBJ2-7; a possible D gene is TRBD2 (5 bases). From germline, CDR1 is GTSNPN and CDR2 SVGIG (reference sequence). V lost 0 bases to trimming and J lost 3 bases, with 15 bases between them. This CDR3 contains 15 residues. The CDR3, as DNA: TGTGCCTGGAGTGTACGATGGCGGGCAAACTACGAGCAGTACTTC. Translated, it gives CAWSVRWRANYEQYF.

This chain connects TRBV4-3 to TRBJ2-7, with D maybe TRBD1 (6 bases). Looked up from germline, CDR1 is LGHNA and CDR2 is YSLEER. CDR3 length: 14 amino acids. Trimming stripped 0 bases from V and 6 bases from J, with 12 bases between. The CDR3 DNA reads as TGCGCCAGCAGCCAAGAATCAGGGGTGGGCGAGCAGTACTTC. Its protein product is CASSQESGVGEQYF.

Comment on this clone: Other DNA variants within this sample encode the same CDR3. This sequence joins TRBV5-6 and TRBJ2-2; TRBD2 aligns across 8 bases. This CDR3 comprises 18 residues. The trim removed 0 bases at V and 4 bases at J, leaving 11 bases unmatched. From germline, CDR1 is SGHDT and CDR2 YYEEEE. The CDR3 loop reads CASSLVGGLAGSTGELFF. CDR3 DNA sequence: TGTGCCAGCAGCTTGGTGGGCGGCCTAGCGGGTTCCACCGGGGAGCTGTTTTTT.

V usage is TRBV18 and J usage is TRBJ2-7, with D perhaps given as TRBD1 or TRBD2 (5 bases each). The CDR3 loop spans 17 amino acids. Trimming shortened V by 4 bases and J by 0 bases, and 19 bases separated the two germline ends. Germline lookup yields CDR1 KGHSH and CDR2 LQKENI. This chain's CDR3 is CASSLFSRDPISYEQYF. CDR3 in DNA: TGTGCCAGCTCACTTTTTTCCCGGGACCCAATCTCCTACGAGCAGTACTTC.

The chain couples TRBV2 to TRBJ1-4; D might be TRBD1 (6 bases). Trimming pared 1 base from V and 7 bases from J, leaving 16 bases between. There are 16 residues in the CDR3. Germline V gene lookup returns CDR1 SNHLY and CDR2 FYNNEI. The CDR3 protein is CASSEVRQGLGEKLFF. DNA for the CDR3: TGTGCCAGCAGTGAAGTTCGGCAGGGGTTAGGTGAAAAACTGTTTTTT.

Details on this clone: The identical CDR3 is also encoded by other nucleotide sequences in the sample. The chain couples TRBV6-4 to TRBJ2-1, with 9 bases fitting TRBD2. The CDR3 is made up of 14 amino acids. V gave up 3 bases and J gave up 4 bases; unmatched junction bases: 1. The germline gives CDR1 MRHNA, CDR2 SNTAGT. The CDR3 protein is CASSELAGYNEQFF. CDR3 DNA: TGTGCCAGCAGTGAACTAGCGGGTTACAATGAGCAGTTCTTC.

This clone has just one count. The V call is TRBV18, the J call TRBJ1-4; D ambiguous. Germline V gene sequence: CDR1 KGHSH, CDR2 LQKENI. V was shortened by 3 bases and J by 3 bases, with 17 bases between the two germline ends. This CDR3 contains 17 residues. Here the CDR3 DNA reads TGTGCCAGCTCACCGACTCCCACCCGGACGGCTAATGAAAAACTGTTTTTT. Translation: CASSPTPTRTANEKLFF.

The V and J genes are TRBV25-1 and TRBJ1-1, with D tentatively TRBD1 (5 bases). The V gene's germline CDR1 is MGHDK and CDR2 SYGVNS. V dropped 1 base and J dropped 0 bases, with 6 bases sitting between them. The CDR3 extends over 14 amino acids. This CDR3 is CASSELGVNTEAFF. The CDR3 DNA sequence: TGTGCCAGCAGTGAATTAGGGGTGAACACTGAAGCTTTCTTT.

The rearrangement links TRBV30 to TRBJ1-2; D is unresolved. Deletions cut 2 bases from V and 8 bases from J, with 9 bases between. The CDR3 runs 11 residues. The germline V gene has CDR1 GTSNPN and CDR2 SVGIG (reference sequence). The CDR3 DNA follows: TGTGCCTGGAGTTCCCTAGTCGGCTACACCTTC. Translated: CAWSSLVGYTF.

The chain uses TRBV5-1 and TRBJ2-5; 11 positions agree with TRBD1. V lost 0 bases, J lost 2 bases, and 6 bases stayed unmatched. CDR1 and CDR2 (germline): SGHRS, YFSETQ. There are 17 residues in the CDR3. CDR3 coding DNA: TGCGCCAGCAGCTTGGCCCCCGGGACAGGGGGACAAGAGACCCAGTACTTC. It specifies CASSLAPGTGGQETQYF. The complete variable domain, with remaining parts taken from reference TRBV5-1 and TRBJ2-5, reads KAGVTQTPRYLIKTRGQQVTLSCSPISGHRSVSWYQQTPGQGLQFLFEYFSETQRNKGNFPGRFSGRQFSNSRSEMNVSTLELGDSALYLCASSLAPGTGGQETQYFGPGTRLLVL.

The chain carries TRBV9 and TRBJ1-2; no definite D call. CDR1 and CDR2 from the germline V gene are SGDLS and YYNGEE. Between the trimmed V and J ends, which lost 0 bases and 8 bases, there was a span of 11 bases. CDR3 length: 13 residues. CDR3 in DNA: TGTGCCAGCAGCGTAGTTTGGGGTGAAGGCTACACCTTC. Protein product: CASSVVWGEGYTF.

This chain joins TRBV7-9 and TRBJ2-7; D unresolved. V was trimmed by 5 bases and J by 7 bases, leaving 15 bases between them. The CDR3 extends over 13 amino acids. The germline V gene encodes CDR1 SEHNR and CDR2 FQNEAQ (reference sequence). CDR3 nucleotides: TGTGCCAGCAGCCAGACCCCGCTGGGGGAGCAGTACTTC. This encodes CASSQTPLGEQYF.

The rearrangement uses TRBV10-3 and TRBJ1-2; 7 nucleotides align to TRBD1. With 6 bases clipped from V and 1 base from J, the junction kept 2 bases outside the gene matches. Germline V CDR1 and CDR2: ENHRY, SYGVKD. This CDR3 comprises 13 residues. CDR3 sequence: CAIRTGSNYGYTF. As DNA, the CDR3 is TGTGCCATCAGGACAGGGAGTAACTATGGCTACACCTTC.

The J gene is TRBJ2-3, the V gene TRBV7-9; 8 nucleotides line up with TRBD2. J lost 4 bases, V lost 5 bases, and 5 bases had no gene match. Germline V lookup: CDR1 SEHNR, CDR2 FQNEAQ (reference sequence). This CDR3 has 14 amino acids. The CDR3 sequence is CASSLREGPDTQYF. The CDR3 nucleotides read TGTGCCAGCAGCCTACGGGAGGGCCCAGATACGCAGTATTTT.

The chain has TRBV18 and TRBJ1-3; no definite D call. Germline V CDR1 and CDR2: KGHSH, LQKENI. This CDR3 comprises 16 residues. Trimming took 1 base from V and 1 from J, leaving 11 bases between them. The CDR3 coding sequence is TGTGCCAGCTCACCACGCGCGGACGGTTCTGGAAACACCATATATTTT. Protein product: CASSPRADGSGNTIYF. The full variable domain, completed using reference TRBV18 and TRBJ1-3, is NAGVMQNPRHLVRRRGQEARLRCSPMKGHSHVYWYRQLPEEGLKFMVYLQKENIIDESGMPKERFSAEFPKEGPSILRIQQVVRGDSAAYFCASSPRADGSGNTIYFGEGSWLTVV.

This clone was counted a few times. This chain joins TRBV6-5 and TRBJ1-5; tentative D call: TRBD1 (5 bases). Germline CDR1 reads MNHEY; CDR2 reads SVGAGI. The CDR3 contains 12 residues. V lost 6 bases and J lost 7, with 10 bases in between. DNA of the CDR3: TGTGCCAGCAGCCGGAGGGACCAGCCCCAGCATTTT. Amino acid sequence: CASSRRDQPQHF.

The chain couples TRBV7-8 to TRBJ1-1; perhaps TRBD1 as D (5 bases). Germline V lookup: CDR1 SGHVS, CDR2 FQNEAQ. The V gene lost 0 bases and the J gene lost 4 bases, with 18 bases spanning the gap. This CDR3 has 17 residues. The CDR3 is CASSLAEMGGFVTEAFF. The CDR3 DNA reads as TGTGCCAGCAGCTTAGCGGAGATGGGGGGTTTTGTCACTGAAGCTTTCTTT. Full variable domain (remainder filled in from reference TRBV7-8 and TRBJ1-1): GAGVSQSPRYKVAKRGQDVALRCDPISGHVSLFWYQQALGQGPEFLTYFQNEAQLDKSGLPSDRFFAERPEGSVSTLKIQRTQQEDSAVYLCASSLAEMGGFVTEAFFGQGTRLTVV.

Only a few counts were recorded for this clone. V usage is TRBV5-1 and J usage is TRBJ2-7; D is possibly TRBD1 (5 bases). V lost 4 bases, J lost 6 bases, and 8 bases lay in between. The CDR3 extends over 11 amino acids. From germline, CDR1 is SGHRS and CDR2 YFSETQ. The CDR3 here is CASSPDTEQYF. CDR3 nucleotides: TGCGCCAGCAGCCCGGACACCGAGCAGTACTTC.

This rearrangement joins TRBV18 to TRBJ2-7; D is unresolved. Trimming cost V 3 bases and J 0 bases, with 12 bases left between them. The CDR3 totals 15 residues. In germline, CDR1 is KGHSH, CDR2 LQKENI. The CDR3: CASSPGTVDSYEQYF. Here the CDR3 DNA reads TGTGCCAGCTCACCGGGCACGGTGGACTCCTACGAGCAGTACTTC.

This chain uses TRBV18 with TRBJ2-3; 12 bases align to TRBD2. The CDR3 runs to 12 residues. Trimming cost V 8 bases and J 6 bases; bases outside gene matches: 0. CDR1 and CDR2 from the germline V gene are KGHSH and LQKENI. CDR3 loop: CASGTSGDTQYF. CDR3 DNA sequence: TGTGCCAGCGGGACTAGCGGGGATACGCAGTATTTT.

The V and J genes are TRBV27 and TRBJ2-7, with D maybe TRBD2 (5 bases). The CDR3 loop spans 13 amino acids. In germline, CDR1 is MNHEY, CDR2 SMNVEV (reference sequence). The V end was cut by 5 bases, the J end by 6 bases, with 14 bases between. The CDR3: CASSLEAGSEQYF. The CDR3 region has the DNA TGTGCCAGCAGTCTGGAGGCCGGCTCCGAGCAGTACTTC.

The chain is built from TRBV10-1 and TRBJ2-5; no definite D call. Germline V CDR1 and CDR2: WNHNN, SYGVQD (reference sequence). Trimming left V 7 bases short and J 3 bases short, with 9 bases between. The CDR3 loop spans 12 amino acids. As DNA, the CDR3 is TGCGCCAGCACCGTTGGGAAAGAGACCCAGTACTTC. Translated, it gives CASTVGKETQYF.

The V and J genes are TRBV5-4 and TRBJ2-1; D is possibly TRBD1 or TRBD2 (6 bases each). The CDR3 is 14 residues long. From germline, CDR1 is SGHNT and CDR2 YYREEE (reference sequence). The V end was cut by 0 bases, the J end by 9 bases, with 13 bases between. CDR3 sequence (DNA): TGTGCCAGCAGCTTGGTCAAAGAGGGGGGTGAGCAGTTCTTC. As protein: CASSLVKEGGEQFF.

The chain carries TRBV6-4 and TRBJ2-7; 12 bases match TRBD1. This CDR3 contains 14 residues. J lost 6 bases, V lost 7 bases, and 7 bases had no gene match. The germline V gene has CDR1 MRHNA and CDR2 SNTAGT. The CDR3 sequence: CASTPGQGAGEQYF. In DNA form, the CDR3 reads TGTGCCAGCACCCCGGGACAGGGGGCTGGCGAGCAGTACTTC.

The genes are TRBV10-3 and TRBJ2-3; either TRBD1 or TRBD2 may supply D (5 bases each). Trimming left V 4 bases short and J 2 bases short, with 10 bases between. In germline, CDR1 is ENHRY, CDR2 SYGVKD. There are 14 residues in the CDR3. The CDR3 sequence: CAISGGTTTDTQYF. The CDR3 nucleotides read TGTGCCATCAGTGGGGGGACGACCACAGATACGCAGTATTTT.

The V and J genes are TRBV4-3 and TRBJ1-4; D gene uncertain. The CDR3 sequence is 16 residues long. Trimming took off 4 bases at V and 0 bases at J, with 12 bases between the two ends. CDR1 and CDR2 from the germline V gene are LGHNA and YSLEER. The DNA for the CDR3 is TGCGCCAGCAGCCGGGAAGCAGTAACAACTAATGAAAAACTGTTTTTT. Residues: CASSREAVTTNEKLFF.

The chain employs TRBV19 and TRBJ2-1, with D perhaps TRBD2 (6 bases). The germline V and J ends were trimmed by 6 bases and 0 bases, with 12 bases remaining between them. This CDR3 spans 15 amino acids. The V gene's germline CDR1 is LNHDA and CDR2 SQIVND (reference sequence). CDR3 bases: TGTGCCAGTAGAAAAGCGGGCCTCTCCTACAATGAGCAGTTCTTC. Translating gives CASRKAGLSYNEQFF.